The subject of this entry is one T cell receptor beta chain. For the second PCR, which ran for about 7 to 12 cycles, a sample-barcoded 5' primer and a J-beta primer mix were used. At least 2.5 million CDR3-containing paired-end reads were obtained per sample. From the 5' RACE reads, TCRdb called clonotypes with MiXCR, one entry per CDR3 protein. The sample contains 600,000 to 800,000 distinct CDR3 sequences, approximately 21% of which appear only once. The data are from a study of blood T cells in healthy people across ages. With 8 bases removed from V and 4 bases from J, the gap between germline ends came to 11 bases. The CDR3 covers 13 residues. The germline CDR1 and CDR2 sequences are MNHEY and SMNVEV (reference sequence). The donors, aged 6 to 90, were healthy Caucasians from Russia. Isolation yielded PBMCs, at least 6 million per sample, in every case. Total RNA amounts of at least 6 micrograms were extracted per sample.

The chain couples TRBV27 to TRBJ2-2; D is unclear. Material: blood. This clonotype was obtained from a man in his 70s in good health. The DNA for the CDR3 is TGTGCCAGCCGGCGCGTGCCCACCGGGGAGCTGTTTTTT. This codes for CASRRVPTGELFF.